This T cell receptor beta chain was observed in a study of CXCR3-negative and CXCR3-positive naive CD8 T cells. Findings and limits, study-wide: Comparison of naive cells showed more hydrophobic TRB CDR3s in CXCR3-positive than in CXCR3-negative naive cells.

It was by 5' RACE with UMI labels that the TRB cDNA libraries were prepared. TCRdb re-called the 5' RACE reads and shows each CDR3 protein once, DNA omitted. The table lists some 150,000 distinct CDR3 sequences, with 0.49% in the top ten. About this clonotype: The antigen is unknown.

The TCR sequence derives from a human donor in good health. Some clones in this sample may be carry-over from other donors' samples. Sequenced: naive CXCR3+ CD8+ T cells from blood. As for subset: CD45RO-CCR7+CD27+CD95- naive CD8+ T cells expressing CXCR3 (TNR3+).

CDR3 amino acids: CASSARQGGPQETQYF. The chain employs TRBV6-6 and TRBJ2-5; TCRdb's D call, TRBD1, is unchecked because there is no DNA. The V gene's germline CDR1 is MNHNY and CDR2 SVGAGI (reference sequence). This CDR3 has 16 residues.